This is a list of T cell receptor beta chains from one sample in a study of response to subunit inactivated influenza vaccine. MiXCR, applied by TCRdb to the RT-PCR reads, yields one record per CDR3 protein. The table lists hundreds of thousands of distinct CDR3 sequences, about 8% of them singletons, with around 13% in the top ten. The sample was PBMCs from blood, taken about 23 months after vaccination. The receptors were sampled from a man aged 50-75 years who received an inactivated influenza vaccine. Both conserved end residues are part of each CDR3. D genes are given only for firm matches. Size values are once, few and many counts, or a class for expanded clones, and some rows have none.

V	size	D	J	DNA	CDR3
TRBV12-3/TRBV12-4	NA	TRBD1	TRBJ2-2	TGTGCCAGCAGTCGCCGGACAGGGGGGACCGGGGAGCTGTTTTTT	CASSRRTGGTGELFF
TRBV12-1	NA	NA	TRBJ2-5	TGTGCCAGCAGCTCTACCGGGACAGGGGGCCGGCGTACCCAGTACTTC	CASSSTGTGGRRTQYF
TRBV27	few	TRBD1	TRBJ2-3	TGTGCCAGCAGGGGGGACAGGGCCTCCCTTAGTGGGACAGATACGCAGTATTTT	CASRGDRASLSGTDTQYF
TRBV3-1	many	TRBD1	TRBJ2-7	TGTGCCAGCAGCACCGGACAGGGCCCCTACGAGCAGTACTTC	CASSTGQGPYEQYF
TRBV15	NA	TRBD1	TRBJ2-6	TGTGCCACCAGCAACAGACAGGGGGTCTCTGGGGCCAACGTCCTGACTTTC	CATSNRQGVSGANVLTF
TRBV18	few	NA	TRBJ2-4	TGTGCCAGCTCACCTTTTTACCAGGGTGGAAACATTCAGTACTTC	CASSPFYQGGNIQYF
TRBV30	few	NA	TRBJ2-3	TGTGCCTGGAGTGTACTGTCCACAGATACGCAGTATTTT	CAWSVLSTDTQYF
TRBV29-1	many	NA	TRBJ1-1	TGCAGCGTTGACCAGGGGTACACTGAAGCTTTCTTT	CSVDQGYTEAFF
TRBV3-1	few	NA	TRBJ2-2	TGTGCCAGCAGCGGCGGGACAGCGAACACCGGGGAGCTGTTTTTT	CASSGGTANTGELFF
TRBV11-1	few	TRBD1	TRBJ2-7	TGTGCCAGCAGCTCCTGGGACAGTCCAACCTACGAGCAGTACTTC	CASSSWDSPTYEQYF
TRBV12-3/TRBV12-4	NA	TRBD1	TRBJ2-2	TGTGCCAGCAGTTTTGGGGACAGGGGGTCGGAGCTGTTTTTT	CASSFGDRGSELFF
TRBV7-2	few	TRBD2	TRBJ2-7	TGTGCCAGCAGCTTAGCGAGGGTAGCGGGAGGGATCTCCTACGAGCAGTACTTC	CASSLARVAGGISYEQYF
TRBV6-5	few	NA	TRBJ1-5	TGTGCCAGCAGTTACTCTGCGTCATGGGTGGGCCGATCTGCGGTCTTT	CASSYSASWVGRSAVF
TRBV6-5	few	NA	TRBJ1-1	TGTGCCAGCAGTTACTACGGGGCGCAGACTGAAGCTTTCTTT	CASSYYGAQTEAFF
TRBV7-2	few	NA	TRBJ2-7	TGTGCCAGCAGCGATACAGGGTTGCTGCAGTACTTC	CASSDTGLLQYF
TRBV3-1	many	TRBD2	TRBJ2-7	TGTGCCAGCAGCCAAGGATGGACTAGCGGGGGCTACGAGCAGTACTTC	CASSQGWTSGGYEQYF
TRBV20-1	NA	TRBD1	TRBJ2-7	TGCAGTGCTTCCCCCGGGGGCGGACAGGGCTCCTACGAGCAGTACTTC	CSASPGGGQGSYEQYF
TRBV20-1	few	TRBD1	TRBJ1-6	TGCAGTGCTAGAGACGACAGGGGTCGGTCCTATAATTCACCCCTCCACTTT	CSARDDRGRSYNSPLHF
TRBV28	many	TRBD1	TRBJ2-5	TGTGCCGGAGGGGACAGGGGCTTCCAAGAGACCCAGTACTTC	CAGGDRGFQETQYF
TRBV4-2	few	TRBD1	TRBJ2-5	TGTGCCAGCAGCCCGACAGGGGTCCCGAGTGAGACCCAGTACTTC	CASSPTGVPSETQYF
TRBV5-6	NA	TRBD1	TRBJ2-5	TGTGCCAGCAGCTGGGGACAGAGCAAGGTGACCCAGTACTTC	CASSWGQSKVTQYF
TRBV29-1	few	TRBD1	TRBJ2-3	TGCAGCGTTGAACGGGACAGGTCTCCAGATACGCAGTATTTT	CSVERDRSPDTQYF
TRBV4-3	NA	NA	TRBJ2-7	TGCGCCAGCAGCCAAGATGGCCGTTCCGGGCCCTACGAGCAGTACTTC	CASSQDGRSGPYEQYF
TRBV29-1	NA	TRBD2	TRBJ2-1	TGCAGCGTTGACGGACCTAGCGGGGCCAGCTCCTACAATGAGCAGTTCTTC	CSVDGPSGASSYNEQFF
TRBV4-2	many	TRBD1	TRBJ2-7	TGTGCCAGCAGCCAACAGGCGTATGGACAGGGAAGAAACGAGCAGTACTTC	CASSQQAYGQGRNEQYF
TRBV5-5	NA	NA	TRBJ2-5	TGTGCCAGCAGCTTGGTGCCGGCCGAGACCCAGTACTTC	CASSLVPAETQYF
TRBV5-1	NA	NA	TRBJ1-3	TGCGCCAGCAGCACGGACGGCCGCTCTGGAAACACCATATATTTT	CASSTDGRSGNTIYF
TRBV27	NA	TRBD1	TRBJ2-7	TGTGCCAGCGGCGGACAGGGGGCCAGCGAGCAGTACTTC	CASGGQGASEQYF
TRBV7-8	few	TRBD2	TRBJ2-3	TGTGCCAGCAGCCGCCCGAGGGTAGCGGGGAGCACAGATACGCAGTATTTT	CASSRPRVAGSTDTQYF
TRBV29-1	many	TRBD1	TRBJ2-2	TGCAGCGTTCGGGGACAGGGTCTAACCGGGGAGCTGTTTTTT	CSVRGQGLTGELFF
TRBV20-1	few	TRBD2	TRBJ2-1	TGCAGTGCTACAAGGACTAGCGGCAATGAGCAGTTCTTC	CSATRTSGNEQFF
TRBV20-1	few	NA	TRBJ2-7	TGCAGTGCTAGAGGACGTTGGGTACCCTACGAGCAGTACTTC	CSARGRWVPYEQYF
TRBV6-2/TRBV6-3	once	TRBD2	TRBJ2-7	TGTGCCAGCGCTCGACTAGCATTAAGGGTGGGGTCCTACGAGCAGTACTTC	CASARLALRVGSYEQYF
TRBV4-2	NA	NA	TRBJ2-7	TGTGCCAGCAGCCAAGGATACGGAAGGAGCGGCGAGCAGTACTTC	CASSQGYGRSGEQYF
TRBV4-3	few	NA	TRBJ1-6	TGCGCCAGCAGCCAAGATATTACCTCACCCCTCCACTTT	CASSQDITSPLHF
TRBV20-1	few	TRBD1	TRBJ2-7	TGCAGTGCTAGAGCTATGGACAGGACCTACGAGCAGTACTTC	CSARAMDRTYEQYF
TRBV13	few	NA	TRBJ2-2	TGTGCCAGCAGCTTTGGACTACCCAACACCGGGGAGCTGTTTTTT	CASSFGLPNTGELFF